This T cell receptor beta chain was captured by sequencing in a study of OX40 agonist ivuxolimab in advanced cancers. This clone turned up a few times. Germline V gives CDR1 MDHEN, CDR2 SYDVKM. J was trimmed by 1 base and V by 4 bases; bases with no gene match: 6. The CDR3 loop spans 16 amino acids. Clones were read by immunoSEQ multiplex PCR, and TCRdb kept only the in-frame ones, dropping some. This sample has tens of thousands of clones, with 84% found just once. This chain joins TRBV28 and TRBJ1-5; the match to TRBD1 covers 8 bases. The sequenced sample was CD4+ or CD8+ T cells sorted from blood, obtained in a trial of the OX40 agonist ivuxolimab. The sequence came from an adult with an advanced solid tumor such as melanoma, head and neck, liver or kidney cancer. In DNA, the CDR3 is TGTGCCAGCAGTTCGCCGACAGGGGAAAGCAATCAGCCCCAGCATTTT. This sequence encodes CASSSPTGESNQPQHF.